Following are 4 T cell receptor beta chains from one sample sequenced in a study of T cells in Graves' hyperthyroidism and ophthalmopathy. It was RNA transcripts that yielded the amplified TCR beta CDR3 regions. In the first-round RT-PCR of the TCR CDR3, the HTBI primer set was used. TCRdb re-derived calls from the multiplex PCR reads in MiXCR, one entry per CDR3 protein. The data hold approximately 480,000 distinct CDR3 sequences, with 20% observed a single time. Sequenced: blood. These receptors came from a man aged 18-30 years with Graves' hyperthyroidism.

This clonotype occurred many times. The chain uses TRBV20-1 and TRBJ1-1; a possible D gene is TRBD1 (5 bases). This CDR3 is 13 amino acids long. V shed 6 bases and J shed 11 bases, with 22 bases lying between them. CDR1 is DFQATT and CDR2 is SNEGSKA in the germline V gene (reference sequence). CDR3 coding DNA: TGCAGTGCGCGGAGGGACGGCGGGGCTGGGGCTTTCTTT. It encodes CSARRDGGAGAFF.

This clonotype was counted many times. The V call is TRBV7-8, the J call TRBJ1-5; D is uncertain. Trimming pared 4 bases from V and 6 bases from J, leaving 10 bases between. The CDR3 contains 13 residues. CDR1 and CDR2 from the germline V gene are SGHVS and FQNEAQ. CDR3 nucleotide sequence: TGTGCCAGCAGCTCCGACCTGGGTCAGCCCCAGCATTTT. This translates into CASSSDLGQPQHF.

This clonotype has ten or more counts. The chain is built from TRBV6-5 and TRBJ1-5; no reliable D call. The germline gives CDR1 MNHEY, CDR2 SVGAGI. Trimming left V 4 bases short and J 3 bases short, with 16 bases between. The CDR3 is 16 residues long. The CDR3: CASSLRPPGLNQPQHF. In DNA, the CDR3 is TGTGCCAGCAGTTTGCGGCCTCCCGGACTCAATCAGCCCCAGCATTTT.

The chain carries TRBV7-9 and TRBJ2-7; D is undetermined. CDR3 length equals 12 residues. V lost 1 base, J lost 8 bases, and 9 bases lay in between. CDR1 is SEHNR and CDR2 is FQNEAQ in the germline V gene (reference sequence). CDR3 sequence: CASSLGRVQQYF. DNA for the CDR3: TGTGCCAGCAGCTTAGGACGCGTTCAGCAGTACTTC.